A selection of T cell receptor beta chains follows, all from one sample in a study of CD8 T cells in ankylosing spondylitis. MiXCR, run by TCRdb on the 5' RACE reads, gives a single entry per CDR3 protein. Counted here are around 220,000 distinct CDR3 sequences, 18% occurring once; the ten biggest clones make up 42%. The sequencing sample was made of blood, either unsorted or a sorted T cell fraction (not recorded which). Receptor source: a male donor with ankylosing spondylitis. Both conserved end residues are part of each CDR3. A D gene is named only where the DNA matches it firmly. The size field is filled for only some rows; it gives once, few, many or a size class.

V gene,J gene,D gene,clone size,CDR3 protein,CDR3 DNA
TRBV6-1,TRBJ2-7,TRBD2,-,CASSPRREGSYEQYF,TGTGCCAGCAGTCCACGCAGGGAGGGGTCCTACGAGCAGTACTTC
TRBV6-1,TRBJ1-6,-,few,CASSRSEDNSPLHF,TGTGCCAGCAGTAGGTCGGAGGATAATTCACCCCTCCACTTT
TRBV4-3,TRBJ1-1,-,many,CASSQGGIEAFF,TGCGCCAGCAGCCAAGGGGGGATTGAAGCTTTCTTT
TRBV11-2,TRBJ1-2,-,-,CASSFHVDLYDGYTF,TGTGCCAGCAGCTTCCACGTGGATTTGTACGATGGCTACACCTTC
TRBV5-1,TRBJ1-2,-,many,CASSLGQGAGGLLGYTF,TGCGCCAGCAGCTTGGGACAAGGGGCAGGCGGTCTCCTTGGCTACACCTTC
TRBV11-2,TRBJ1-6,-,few,CASSLDWSSYNSPLHF,TGTGCCAGCAGCTTAGACTGGAGCTCCTATAATTCACCCCTCCACTTT
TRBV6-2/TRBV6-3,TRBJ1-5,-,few,CASSTAFNQPQHF,TGTGCCAGCAGTACAGCTTTCAATCAGCCCCAGCATTTT
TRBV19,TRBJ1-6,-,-,CASSIDSLNNSPLHF,TGTGCCAGTAGTATCGACAGCTTAAATAATTCACCCCTCCACTTT
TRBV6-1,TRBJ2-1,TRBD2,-,CASSDVAGGLLTYNEQFF,TGTGCCAGCAGTGATGTAGCGGGGGGTCTACTCACCTACAATGAGCAGTTCTTC
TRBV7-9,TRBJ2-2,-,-,CASNLEGATGELFF,TGTGCCAGCAATCTGGAAGGCGCGACCGGGGAGCTGTTTTTT
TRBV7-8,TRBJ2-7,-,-,CASSARANYEQYF,TGTGCCAGCAGCGCCCGGGCCAACTACGAGCAGTACTTC
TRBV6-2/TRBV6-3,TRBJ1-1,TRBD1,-,CASSYPARGIPEAFF,TGTGCCAGCAGTTACCCCGCCAGGGGGATCCCTGAAGCTTTCTTT
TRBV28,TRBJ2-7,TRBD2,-,CASRPGLAEGLYEQYF,TGTGCCAGCAGACCAGGACTAGCGGAGGGACTTTACGAGCAGTACTTC
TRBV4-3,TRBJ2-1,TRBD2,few,CASSPLAGGPDEQFF,TGCGCCAGCAGTCCCCTAGCGGGAGGCCCCGATGAGCAGTTCTTC
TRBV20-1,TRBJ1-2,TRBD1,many,CSAETGYKYGYTF,TGCAGTGCAGAGACAGGGTATAAGTATGGCTACACCTTC
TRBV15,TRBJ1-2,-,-,CATSIAGGYGYTF,TGTGCCACCAGCATTGCGGGGGGCTATGGCTACACCTTC
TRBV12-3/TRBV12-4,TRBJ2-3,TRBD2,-,CASRNLAGVGTDTQYF,TGTGCCAGCAGAAACCTAGCGGGAGTAGGGACAGATACGCAGTATTTT
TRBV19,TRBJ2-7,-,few,CASSMTRGDHEQYF,TGTGCCAGTAGTATGACCAGGGGGGACCACGAGCAGTACTTC
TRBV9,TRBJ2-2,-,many,CASSVAGISNTGELFF,TGTGCCAGCAGCGTAGCTGGGATTTCGAACACCGGGGAGCTGTTTTTT
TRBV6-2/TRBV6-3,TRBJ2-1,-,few,CASSWKLYNEQFF,TGTGCCAGCAGTTGGAAACTATACAATGAGCAGTTCTTC
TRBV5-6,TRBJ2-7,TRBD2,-,CASSWGTSGTYEQYF,TGTGCCAGCAGCTGGGGGACTAGCGGAACCTACGAGCAGTACTTC
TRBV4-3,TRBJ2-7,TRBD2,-,CASSQDRPSGYYEQYF,TGCGCCAGCAGCCAAGATCGGCCTAGCGGGTACTACGAGCAGTACTTC
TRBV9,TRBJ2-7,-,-,CASSVGGDTYEQYF,TGTGCCAGCAGCGTAGGGGGGGACACCTACGAGCAGTACTTC
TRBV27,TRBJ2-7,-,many,CASSRRGSYEQYF,TGTGCCAGCAGCCGCAGGGGATCCTACGAGCAGTACTTC
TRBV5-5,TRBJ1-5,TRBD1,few,CASSTTGVQPQHF,TGTGCCAGCAGCACAACAGGGGTCCAGCCCCAGCATTTT
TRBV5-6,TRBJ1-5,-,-,CASSLKGLEGNQPQHF,TGTGCCAGCAGCTTGAAAGGTTTGGAGGGCAATCAGCCCCAGCATTTT
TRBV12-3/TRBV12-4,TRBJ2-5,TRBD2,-,CASSFASGQETQYF,TGTGCCAGCAGTTTCGCTAGCGGTCAAGAGACCCAGTACTTC
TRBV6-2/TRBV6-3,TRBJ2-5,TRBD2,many,CASSYPGTSGETQYF,TGTGCCAGCAGTTACCCCGGGACTAGTGGCGAGACCCAGTACTTC
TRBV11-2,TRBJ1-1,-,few,CASSSLVEFTEAFF,TGTGCCAGCAGCTCTTTAGTGGAGTTCACTGAAGCTTTCTTT
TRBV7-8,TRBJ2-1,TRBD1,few,CASSLWTGPPYNEQFF,TGTGCCAGCAGCTTATGGACAGGGCCACCCTACAATGAGCAGTTCTTC
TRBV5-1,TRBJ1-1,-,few,CASSLDGGGSGTEAFF,TGCGCCAGCAGCTTGGACGGGGGGGGGTCGGGCACTGAAGCTTTCTTT
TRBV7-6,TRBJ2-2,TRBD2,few,CASSSLAGGTGELFF,TGTGCCAGCAGCTCCCTAGCGGGGGGGACCGGGGAGCTGTTTTTT
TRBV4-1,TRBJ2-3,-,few,CASSQDRGYEDTQYF,TGCGCCAGCAGCCAAGATCGGGGTTACGAAGATACGCAGTATTTT
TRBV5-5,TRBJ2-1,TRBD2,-,CASSSWSSGRLDEQFF,TGTGCCAGCAGCTCCTGGTCTAGCGGGAGGTTGGATGAGCAGTTCTTC
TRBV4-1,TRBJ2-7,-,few,CASSQEDGYEQYF,TGCGCCAGCAGCCAAGAGGACGGCTACGAGCAGTACTTC
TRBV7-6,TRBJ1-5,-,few,CASSPGHNQPQHF,TGTGCCAGCAGCCCTGGACACAATCAGCCCCAGCATTTT
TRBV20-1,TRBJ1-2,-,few,CSARDSLSLTNYGYTF,TGCAGTGCTAGGGATTCTTTGTCACTCACCAACTATGGCTACACCTTC
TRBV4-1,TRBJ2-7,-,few,CASSQEVALSYEQYF,TGCGCCAGCAGCCAAGAGGTGGCCCTATCCTACGAGCAGTACTTC
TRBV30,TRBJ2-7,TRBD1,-,CAWSVEDRGYEQYF,TGTGCCTGGAGTGTCGAGGACAGGGGGTACGAGCAGTACTTC
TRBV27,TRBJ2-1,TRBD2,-,CASSSGTSGSGEQFF,TGTGCCAGCAGTTCCGGGACTAGCGGGAGCGGCGAGCAGTTCTTC
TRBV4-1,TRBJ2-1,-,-,CASSQVRGPPVNEQFF,TGCGCCAGCAGCCAAGTTCGGGGGCCCCCGGTCAATGAGCAGTTCTTC
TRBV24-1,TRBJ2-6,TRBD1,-,CATSDFPGTGGAGANVLTF,TGTGCCACCAGTGATTTCCCTGGGACAGGGGGCGCTGGGGCCAACGTCCTGACTTTC
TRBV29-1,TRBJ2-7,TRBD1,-,CSVEDRGPGEQYF,TGCAGCGTTGAGGACAGGGGGCCGGGCGAGCAGTACTTC
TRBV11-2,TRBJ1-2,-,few,CASSLEGDGSYYGYTF,TGTGCCAGCAGCTTAGAAGGGGACGGCTCCTACTATGGCTACACCTTC
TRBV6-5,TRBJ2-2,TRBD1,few,CASSYGQGAGELFF,TGTGCCAGCAGTTATGGACAGGGGGCCGGGGAGCTGTTTTTT
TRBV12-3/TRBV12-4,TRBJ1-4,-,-,CASSFSLDRFGGPRKLFF,TGTGCCAGCAGTTTCTCCCTAGACCGGTTTGGAGGCCCCCGAAAACTGTTTTTT
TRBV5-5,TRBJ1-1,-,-,CASSLEGVRSEAFF,TGTGCCAGCAGCTTGGAGGGGGTCCGGTCTGAAGCTTTCTTT
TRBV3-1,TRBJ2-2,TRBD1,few,CASSQESDRVNTGELFF,TGTGCCAGTAGCCAAGAATCCGACAGGGTGAACACCGGGGAGCTGTTTTTT
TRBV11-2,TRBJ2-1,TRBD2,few,CASSLWSGGLYNEQFF,TGTGCCAGCAGCCTATGGTCGGGGGGGCTATACAATGAGCAGTTCTTC
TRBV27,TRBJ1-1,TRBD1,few,CASSLPGTGITEAFF,TGTGCCAGCAGTTTACCCGGGACAGGGATCACTGAAGCTTTCTTT
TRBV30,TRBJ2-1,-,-,CAWSGGGYNEQFF,TGTGCCTGGAGTGGTGGCGGGTACAATGAGCAGTTCTTC
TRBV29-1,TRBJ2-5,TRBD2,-,CSVEGVSGTSGGAIETQYF,TGCAGCGTTGAGGGGGTTTCGGGGACTAGCGGGGGGGCGATTGAGACCCAGTACTTC
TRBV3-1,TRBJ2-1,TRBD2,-,CASSQDPGLAGGRYNEQFF,TGTGCCAGCAGCCAAGATCCGGGACTAGCGGGGGGGCGGTACAATGAGCAGTTCTTC
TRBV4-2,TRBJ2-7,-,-,CASSQLVGGLSYEQYF,TGTGCCAGCAGCCAATTGGTCGGCGGGCTTTCCTACGAGCAGTACTTC
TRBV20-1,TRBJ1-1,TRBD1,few,CSAEQGLEAFF,TGCAGTGCAGAACAGGGGCTTGAAGCTTTCTTT
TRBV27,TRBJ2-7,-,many,CASSLSTSYEQYF,TGTGCCAGCAGTTTAAGCACTAGCTACGAGCAGTACTTC
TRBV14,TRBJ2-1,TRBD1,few,CASSRDRGYNEQFF,TGTGCCAGCAGCAGGGACAGGGGCTACAATGAGCAGTTCTTC
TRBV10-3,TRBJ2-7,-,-,CATTAPAGYEQYF,TGTGCCACCACGGCCCCTGCTGGTTACGAGCAGTACTTC
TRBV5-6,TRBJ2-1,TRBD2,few,CASSLRSGGLWYEQFF,TGTGCCAGCAGCTTGCGTAGCGGGGGACTCTGGTATGAGCAGTTCTTC